This is a list of T cell receptor beta chains from one sample in a study of identical twins. Via MiXCR, TCRdb re-called the 5' RACE reads, giving one row per CDR3 protein. The table has around 490,000 distinct CDR3 sequences, 14% seen once; the top ten hold about 0.94%. The data also belong to a second study, concerning yellow fever vaccine responses in identical twins.

Sequencing was performed on CD4+ T cells sorted from blood. These receptors were taken from a woman between 18 and 29 years old in good health. Each CDR3 is given with its conserved first and last residue. The order of the fields is J gene, D gene, V gene, clone size, CDR3 DNA, CDR3 protein. D genes are given only for firm matches. Clone sizes are given selectively: once, few, many, or a class where the clone is expanded.

TRBJ2-1 | NA | TRBV12-3/TRBV12-4 | NA | TGTGCCAGCAGGCCGACTGGAAGGGAGCAGTTCTTC | CASRPTGREQFF
TRBJ2-1 | TRBD2 | TRBV9 | NA | TGTGCCAGCAGTCTGGGACTAGGGGTGGGCAATGAGCAGTTCTTC | CASSLGLGVGNEQFF
TRBJ2-2 | TRBD2 | TRBV12-3/TRBV12-4 | many | TGTGCCAGCAGTCTTTCTAGCGGGAGTCGGGGGGAGCTGTTTTTT | CASSLSSGSRGELFF
TRBJ2-5 | NA | TRBV6-1 | NA | TGTGCCAGCAGTAAGGGGAACAAAGAGACCCAGTACTTC | CASSKGNKETQYF
TRBJ2-3 | NA | TRBV6-5 | many | TGTGCCAGCAGTTTCAAAACAGGGTTAGATACGCAGTATTTT | CASSFKTGLDTQYF
TRBJ2-1 | TRBD2 | TRBV7-9 | few | TGTGCCAGCAGCCGAACCGGGACTAGCACCTCCTACAATGAGCAGTTCTTC | CASSRTGTSTSYNEQFF
TRBJ2-1 | NA | TRBV5-6 | many | TGTGCCAGCAGCCCGTCCGGGGGAAGGCAGTTCTTC | CASSPSGGRQFF
TRBJ1-5 | NA | TRBV2 | NA | TGTGCCAGCGGACTACCTGGACGGGATCAGCCCCAGCATTTT | CASGLPGRDQPQHF
TRBJ1-4 | NA | TRBV5-1 | few | TGCGCCAGCAGCTTCCAGGGAACTACTAATGAAAAACTGTTTTTT | CASSFQGTTNEKLFF
TRBJ2-3 | TRBD2 | TRBV12-5 | NA | TGTGCTAGTGGCTCGGGACTAGCGGGACCAGATACGCAGTATTTT | CASGSGLAGPDTQYF
TRBJ2-2 | TRBD2 | TRBV7-9 | few | TGTGCCAGCAGCATCGGGGGGGCGAACACCGGGGAGCTGTTTTTT | CASSIGGANTGELFF
TRBJ2-3 | TRBD1 | TRBV24-1 | many | TGTGCCACCAGTGATAACCGGGACAGGTCAGATACGCAGTATTTT | CATSDNRDRSDTQYF
TRBJ2-5 | NA | TRBV10-3 | NA | TGTGCCATCAGTGGAATGACCGGGCAAGAGACCCAGTACTTC | CAISGMTGQETQYF
TRBJ2-5 | NA | TRBV7-8 | few | TGTGCCAGCACCTTTCCGGGGGAGACCCAGTACTTC | CASTFPGETQYF
TRBJ2-1 | TRBD2 | TRBV5-1 | many | TGCGCCAGCAGCTTCCTAGCGGGGACCTACAATGAGCAGTTCTTC | CASSFLAGTYNEQFF
TRBJ2-7 | TRBD2 | TRBV4-2 | few | TGTGCCAGCAGCCAACCCGCGGCTAGCGGGAGCTACGAGCAGTACTTC | CASSQPAASGSYEQYF
TRBJ2-1 | TRBD2 | TRBV9 | many | TGTGCCAGCAGCGTAGTAGCGGGAGGGCCCGGTGAGCAGTTCTTC | CASSVVAGGPGEQFF
TRBJ1-6 | TRBD1 | TRBV6-5 | NA | TGTGCCAGCAGTTACCTCGGGACAGGGAGATACTCACCCCTCCACTTT | CASSYLGTGRYSPLHF
TRBJ2-1 | TRBD2 | TRBV4-2 | NA | TGTGCCAGCAGCCAAGGTAGCGGGGTTTCCTACAATGAGCAGTTCTTC | CASSQGSGVSYNEQFF
TRBJ2-1 | NA | TRBV7-9 | many | TGTGCCAGCAGCCAAGATGAGCAGTTCTTC | CASSQDEQFF
TRBJ2-6 | TRBD1 | TRBV2 | few | TGTGCCAGCAGTGAAGAGGGAACAGGGGTAGCCAACGTCCTGACTTTC | CASSEEGTGVANVLTF
TRBJ1-1 | TRBD1 | TRBV20-1 | NA | TGCAGTGCTAGAGGACAGGGGACGTTAGGTATGGGCACTGAAGCTTTCTTT | CSARGQGTLGMGTEAFF
TRBJ2-7 | TRBD2 | TRBV4-1 | NA | TGCGCCAGCAGCCAAGAAGGACTAGCGGGGCTCGCACCTACCAGCTCCTACGAGCAGTACTTC | CASSQEGLAGLAPTSSYEQYF
TRBJ2-3 | TRBD2 | TRBV10-3 | NA | TGTGCCATCCGGGACGGGGGGGCCACAGATACGCAGTATTTT | CAIRDGGATDTQYF
TRBJ2-7 | NA | TRBV24-1 | NA | TGTGCCACCAGTAGGGGAGTGGCGTACGAGCAGTACTTC | CATSRGVAYEQYF
TRBJ2-3 | TRBD2 | TRBV18 | NA | TGTGCCAGCCCGCCCAGCGGGGGGGCGAGGGATACGCAGTATTTT | CASPPSGGARDTQYF
TRBJ2-2 | TRBD1 | TRBV10-3 | NA | TGTGCCATCAGTGGACAGGGGGGGCTTGACACCGGGGAGCTGTTTTTT | CAISGQGGLDTGELFF
TRBJ2-1 | NA | TRBV9 | few | TGTGCCAGCAGCGTAGGGTCGGCAGCCTTTTACAATGAGCAGTTCTTC | CASSVGSAAFYNEQFF
TRBJ2-7 | NA | TRBV5-1 | many | TGCGCCAGCAGCCCTGAAAGGGGTAACGAGCAGTACTTC | CASSPERGNEQYF
TRBJ2-3 | NA | TRBV18 | few | TGTGCCAGCTCACCCTTGGGCGCCGCTCCGGATACGCAGTATTTT | CASSPLGAAPDTQYF
TRBJ2-7 | TRBD1 | TRBV4-3 | NA | TGCGCCAGCAGCCAAGATAACAGGGGGCGCTACGAGCAGTACTTC | CASSQDNRGRYEQYF
TRBJ1-5 | NA | TRBV6-2/TRBV6-3 | NA | TGTGCCAGCAGTTACTCGTTGGCAGCTCAGCCCCAGCATTTT | CASSYSLAAQPQHF
TRBJ2-7 | NA | TRBV20-1 | NA | TGCAGTGCTAGGGTCTTTGTCCGCGCCTACGAGCAGTACTTC | CSARVFVRAYEQYF
TRBJ2-1 | TRBD1 | TRBV24-1 | many | TGTGCCACCAGCGGTAGACAGGGGGACTCGAATGAGCAGTTCTTC | CATSGRQGDSNEQFF
TRBJ2-1 | TRBD2 | TRBV12-3/TRBV12-4 | few | TGTGCCAGCCATAGCGGGAGGGAATACAATGAGCAGTTCTTC | CASHSGREYNEQFF